The TCR beta chain described here comes from a study of control samples from healthy donors and cancer patients. Trimming removed 0 bases from V and 0 bases from J, with 14 bases in between. Germline V gene lookup returns CDR1 SGHNT and CDR2 YYREEE (reference sequence). This CDR3 spans 17 amino acids. Here immunoSEQ multiplex PCR was the method, and the copy in TCRdb shows in-frame clones only, minus some. The table records 75,000 to 90,000 clones, roughly 90% of them present only once. Sequencing was performed on blood. The receptor was isolated from a man aged 45-65 years in good health. V and J are TRBV5-4 and TRBJ2-3; D is perhaps TRBD2 (5 bases). CDR3 protein: CASSLVPLDSSTDTQYF. The CDR3 DNA follows: TGTGCCAGCAGCTTGGTGCCCTTGGACTCTAGCACAGATACGCAGTATTTT.